The clone carrying this T cell receptor beta chain was observed a few times. One entry per CDR3 protein results from TCRdb running MiXCR on the 5' RACE reads. The sample lists approximately 57,000 distinct CDR3 sequences, less than 25% seen once, with 3.2% in the top ten. Treg sorting used a CD4+CD25+CD127-/low gate. The specimen sequenced was tumor-infiltrating Tregs sorted from the breast tumor. This clonotype originated in a female donor with breast cancer.

The CDR3 nucleotides read TGTGCCAGCACCGGGGGAGATAGCTCCTACGAGCAGTACTTC. Amino acid sequence: CASTGGDSSYEQYF. The genes are TRBV11-2 and TRBJ2-7; D might be TRBD2 (6 bases). Trimming took 7 bases from V and 0 from J, leaving 13 bases between them. CDR3 size: 14 residues. CDR1 and CDR2 (germline): SGHAT, FQNNGV.